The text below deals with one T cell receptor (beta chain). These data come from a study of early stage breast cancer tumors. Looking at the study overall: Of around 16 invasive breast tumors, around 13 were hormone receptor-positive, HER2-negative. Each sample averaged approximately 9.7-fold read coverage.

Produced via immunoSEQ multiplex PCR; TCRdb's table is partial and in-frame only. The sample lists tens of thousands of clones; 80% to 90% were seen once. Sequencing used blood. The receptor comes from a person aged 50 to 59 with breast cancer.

This chain's CDR3 is CASSPQAGPSEDEQFF. The CDR3 region has the DNA TGCGCCAGCAGCCCTCAAGCGGGGCCCAGCGAAGATGAGCAGTTCTTC. The chain links TRBV4-3 to TRBJ2-1, with 7 positions matching TRBD2. The CDR3 consists of 16 residues. Losses at the gene ends were 4 bases for V and 8 bases for J; bases not matched to a gene: 14. The germline CDR1 and CDR2 sequences are LGHNA and YSLEER.